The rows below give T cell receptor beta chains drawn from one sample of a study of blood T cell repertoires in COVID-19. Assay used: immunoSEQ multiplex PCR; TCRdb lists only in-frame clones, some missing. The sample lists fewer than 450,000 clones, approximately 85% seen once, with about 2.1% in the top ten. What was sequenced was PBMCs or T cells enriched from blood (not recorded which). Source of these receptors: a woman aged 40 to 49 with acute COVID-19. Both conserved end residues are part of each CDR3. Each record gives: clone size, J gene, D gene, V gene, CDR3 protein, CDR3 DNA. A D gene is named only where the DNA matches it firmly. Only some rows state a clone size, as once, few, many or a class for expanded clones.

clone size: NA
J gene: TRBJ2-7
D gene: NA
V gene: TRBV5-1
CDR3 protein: CASSFRSSYEQYF
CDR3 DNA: TGCGCCAGCAGCTTCCGGAGCTCCTACGAGCAGTACTTC

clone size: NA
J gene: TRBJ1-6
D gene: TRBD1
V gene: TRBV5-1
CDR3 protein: CASSVQPTGGSDSPLHF
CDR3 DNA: TGCGCCAGCAGCGTACAACCCACAGGGGGTTCGGATTCACCCCTCCACTTT

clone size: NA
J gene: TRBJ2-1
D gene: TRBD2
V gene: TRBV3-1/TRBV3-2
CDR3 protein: CASSQGSGDYNEQFF
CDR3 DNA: TGTGCCAGCAGCCAAGGTAGCGGGGACTACAATGAGCAGTTCTTC

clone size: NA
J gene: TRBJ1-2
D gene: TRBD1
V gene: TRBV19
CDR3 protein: CASSDGTGDYGYTF
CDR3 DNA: TGTGCCAGTAGTGACGGGACAGGGGACTATGGCTACACCTTC

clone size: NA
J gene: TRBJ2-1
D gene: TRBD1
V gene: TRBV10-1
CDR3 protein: CASSKTGVGEQFF
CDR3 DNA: TGCGCCAGCAGTAAAACAGGGGTGGGTGAGCAGTTCTTC

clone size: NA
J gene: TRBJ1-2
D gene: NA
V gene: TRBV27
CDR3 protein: CASSLGGGDGYTF
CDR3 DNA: TGTGCCAGCAGTTTGGGCGGAGGTGATGGCTACACCTTC

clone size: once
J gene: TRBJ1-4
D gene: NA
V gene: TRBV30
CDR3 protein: CAWSVSGGGGEKLFF
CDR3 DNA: TGTGCCTGGAGTGTAAGCGGGGGCGGAGGTGAAAAACTGTTTTTT

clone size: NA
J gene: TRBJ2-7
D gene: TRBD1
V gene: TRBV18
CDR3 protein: CASSPETGGSYKQYF
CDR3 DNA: TGTGCCAGCTCACCAGAGACAGGGGGATCCTACAAGCAGTACTTC

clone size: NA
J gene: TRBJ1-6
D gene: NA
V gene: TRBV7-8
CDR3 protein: CASNVIDSGASPLHF
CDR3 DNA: TGTGCCAGCAACGTCATCGACAGCGGGGCTTCACCCCTCCACTTT

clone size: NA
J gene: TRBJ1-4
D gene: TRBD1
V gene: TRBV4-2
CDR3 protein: CASSQLQGAEKLFF
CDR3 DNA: TGTGCCAGCAGCCAACTACAGGGGGCGGAAAAACTGTTTTTT

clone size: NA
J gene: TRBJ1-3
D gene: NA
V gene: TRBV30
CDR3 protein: CAWGGEIGNTIYF
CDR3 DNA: TGTGCCTGGGGCGGGGAGATCGGAAACACCATATATTTT

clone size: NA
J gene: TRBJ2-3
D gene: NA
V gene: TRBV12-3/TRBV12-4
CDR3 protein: CASSLNSDTQYF
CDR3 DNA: TGTGCCAGCAGTTTAAACTCAGATACGCAGTATTTT

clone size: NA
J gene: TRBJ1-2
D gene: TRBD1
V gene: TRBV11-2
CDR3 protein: CASSLDQIAGGEGYTF
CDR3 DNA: TGTGCCAGCAGCTTAGATCAAATTGCAGGGGGTGAGGGCTACACCTTC

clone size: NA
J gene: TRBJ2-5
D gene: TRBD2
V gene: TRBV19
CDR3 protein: CASSIRRGKSSETQYF
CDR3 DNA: TGTGCCAGTAGTATACGGCGGGGGAAGAGTTCGGAGACCCAGTACTTC

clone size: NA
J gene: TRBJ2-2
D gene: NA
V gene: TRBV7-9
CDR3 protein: CASSLWLQKNTGELFF
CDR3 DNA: TGTGCCAGCAGCTTATGGTTACAGAAAAACACCGGGGAGCTGTTTTTT

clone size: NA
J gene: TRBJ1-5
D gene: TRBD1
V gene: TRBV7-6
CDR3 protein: CASSNRGPGQPQHF
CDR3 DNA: TGTGCCAGCAGCAACAGGGGGCCGGGTCAGCCCCAGCATTTT

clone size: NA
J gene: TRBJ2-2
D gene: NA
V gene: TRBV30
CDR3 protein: CAWSPLAAGELFF
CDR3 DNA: TGTGCCTGGAGTCCCCTAGCCGCCGGGGAGCTGTTTTTT

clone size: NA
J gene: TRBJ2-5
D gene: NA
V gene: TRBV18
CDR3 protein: CASSPALVETQYF
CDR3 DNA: TGTGCCAGCTCACCGGCGCTAGTGGAGACCCAGTACTTC

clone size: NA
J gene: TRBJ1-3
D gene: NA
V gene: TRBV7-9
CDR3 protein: CASSSNRNTIYF
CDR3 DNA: TGTGCCAGCAGCTCGAACAGGAACACCATATATTTT

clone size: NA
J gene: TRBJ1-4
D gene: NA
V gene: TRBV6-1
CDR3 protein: CASSVQGGGNEKLFF
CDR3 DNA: TGTGCCAGCAGTGTACAGGGTGGTGGTAATGAAAAACTGTTTTTT

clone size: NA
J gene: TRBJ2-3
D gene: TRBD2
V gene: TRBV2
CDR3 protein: CASSETSGGAGRAQYF
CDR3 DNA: TGTGCCAGCAGTGAGACTAGCGGGGGGGCTGGCAGGGCGCAGTATTTT

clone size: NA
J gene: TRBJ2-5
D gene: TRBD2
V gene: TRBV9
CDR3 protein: CASSVGRGAQETQYF
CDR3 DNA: TGTGCCAGCAGCGTGGGGCGGGGGGCACAGGAGACCCAGTACTTC

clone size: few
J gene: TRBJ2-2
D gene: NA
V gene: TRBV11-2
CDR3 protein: CASSPQLASGGELFF
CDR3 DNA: TGTGCCAGCAGCCCCCAACTAGCCTCGGGCGGGGAGCTGTTTTTT

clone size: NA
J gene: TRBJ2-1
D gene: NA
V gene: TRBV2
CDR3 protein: CASSDSNVGVESFF
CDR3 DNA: TGTGCCAGCAGTGACTCTAATGTGGGAGTCGAGTCGTTCTTC

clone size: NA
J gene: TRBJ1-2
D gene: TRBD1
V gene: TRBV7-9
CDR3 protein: CASSSPYRGQNGYTF
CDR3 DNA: TGTGCCAGCAGCTCGCCTTACAGGGGGCAAAATGGCTACACCTTC

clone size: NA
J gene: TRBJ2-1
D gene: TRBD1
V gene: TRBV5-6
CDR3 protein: CASSSPGTGSYNEQFF
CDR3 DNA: TGTGCCAGCAGCTCCCCAGGGACAGGCTCCTACAATGAGCAGTTCTTC

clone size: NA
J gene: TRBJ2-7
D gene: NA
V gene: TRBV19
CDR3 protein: CASSNLQGQEQYF
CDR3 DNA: TGTGCCAGTAGTAACCTACAGGGTCAGGAGCAGTACTTC

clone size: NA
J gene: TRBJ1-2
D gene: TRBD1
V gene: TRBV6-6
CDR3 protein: CASSLAETGEYGYTF
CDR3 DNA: TGTGCCAGCAGTTTAGCCGAGACAGGGGAGTATGGCTACACCTTC

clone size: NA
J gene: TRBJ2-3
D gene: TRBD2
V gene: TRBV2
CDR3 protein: CASSVTSGGSSTDTQYF
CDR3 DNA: TGTGCCAGCAGTGTGACTAGCGGGGGGTCCAGCACAGATACGCAGTATTTT

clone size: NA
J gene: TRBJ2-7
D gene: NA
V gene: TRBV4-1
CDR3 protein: CASSTQGGDEQYF
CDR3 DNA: TGCGCCAGCAGTACCCAGGGTGGCGACGAGCAGTACTTC

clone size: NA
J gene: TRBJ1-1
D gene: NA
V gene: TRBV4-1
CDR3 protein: CASSQEGGDPEAFF
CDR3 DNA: TGCGCCAGCAGCCAAGAAGGGGGAGACCCTGAAGCTTTCTTT

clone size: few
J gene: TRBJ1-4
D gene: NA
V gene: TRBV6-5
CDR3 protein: CASSPTGPTNEKLFF
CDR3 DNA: TGTGCCAGCAGTCCTACAGGGCCCACTAATGAAAAACTGTTTTTT

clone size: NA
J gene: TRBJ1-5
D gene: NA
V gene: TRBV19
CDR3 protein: CASMRGDQPQHF
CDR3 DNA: TGTGCCAGTATGCGGGGGGATCAGCCCCAGCATTTT

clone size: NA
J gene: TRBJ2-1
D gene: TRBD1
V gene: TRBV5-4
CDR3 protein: CASSSPGQGAFSEQFF
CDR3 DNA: TGTGCCAGCAGTTCACCGGGACAGGGGGCTTTCAGTGAGCAGTTCTTC

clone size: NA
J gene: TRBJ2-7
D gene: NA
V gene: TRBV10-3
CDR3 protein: CAISEGHLYEQYF
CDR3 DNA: TGTGCCATCAGTGAGGGACATCTCTACGAGCAGTACTTC

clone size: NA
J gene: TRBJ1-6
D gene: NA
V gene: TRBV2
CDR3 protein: CASTGGKGNSPLHF
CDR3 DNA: TGTGCCAGCACTGGGGGGAAGGGCAATTCACCCCTCCACTTT

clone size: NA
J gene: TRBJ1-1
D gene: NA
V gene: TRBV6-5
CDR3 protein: CASSYGGGNTEAFF
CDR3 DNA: TGTGCCAGCAGTTACGGCGGCGGAAACACTGAAGCTTTCTTT

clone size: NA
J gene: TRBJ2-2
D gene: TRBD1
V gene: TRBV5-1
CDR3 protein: CASSLGPGTETGELFF
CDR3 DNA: TGCGCCAGCAGCCTGGGGCCGGGGACAGAAACCGGGGAGCTGTTTTTT

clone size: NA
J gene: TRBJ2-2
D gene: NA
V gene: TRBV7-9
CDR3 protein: CASSSQTGYTGELFF
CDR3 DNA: TGTGCCAGCAGCTCACAAACAGGGTACACCGGGGAGCTGTTTTTT

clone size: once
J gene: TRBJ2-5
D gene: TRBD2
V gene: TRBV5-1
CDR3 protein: CATQRLAGQETQYF
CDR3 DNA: TGCGCCACCCAGAGACTAGCGGGACAAGAGACCCAGTACTTC